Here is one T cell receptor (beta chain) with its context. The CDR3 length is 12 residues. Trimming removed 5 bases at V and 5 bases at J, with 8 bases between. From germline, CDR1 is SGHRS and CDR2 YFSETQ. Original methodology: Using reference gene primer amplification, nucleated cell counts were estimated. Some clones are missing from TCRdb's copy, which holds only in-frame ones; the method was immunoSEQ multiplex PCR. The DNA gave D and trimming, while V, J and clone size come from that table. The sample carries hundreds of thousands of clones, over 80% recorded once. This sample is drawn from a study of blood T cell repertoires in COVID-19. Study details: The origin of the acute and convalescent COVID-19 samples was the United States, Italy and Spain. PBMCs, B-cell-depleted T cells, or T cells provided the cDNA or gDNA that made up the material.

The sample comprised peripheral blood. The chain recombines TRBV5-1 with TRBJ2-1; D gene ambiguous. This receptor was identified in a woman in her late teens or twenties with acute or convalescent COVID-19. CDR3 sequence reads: CASSQLNNEQFF. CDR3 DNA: TGCGCCAGCAGTCAACTTAACAATGAGCAGTTCTTC.